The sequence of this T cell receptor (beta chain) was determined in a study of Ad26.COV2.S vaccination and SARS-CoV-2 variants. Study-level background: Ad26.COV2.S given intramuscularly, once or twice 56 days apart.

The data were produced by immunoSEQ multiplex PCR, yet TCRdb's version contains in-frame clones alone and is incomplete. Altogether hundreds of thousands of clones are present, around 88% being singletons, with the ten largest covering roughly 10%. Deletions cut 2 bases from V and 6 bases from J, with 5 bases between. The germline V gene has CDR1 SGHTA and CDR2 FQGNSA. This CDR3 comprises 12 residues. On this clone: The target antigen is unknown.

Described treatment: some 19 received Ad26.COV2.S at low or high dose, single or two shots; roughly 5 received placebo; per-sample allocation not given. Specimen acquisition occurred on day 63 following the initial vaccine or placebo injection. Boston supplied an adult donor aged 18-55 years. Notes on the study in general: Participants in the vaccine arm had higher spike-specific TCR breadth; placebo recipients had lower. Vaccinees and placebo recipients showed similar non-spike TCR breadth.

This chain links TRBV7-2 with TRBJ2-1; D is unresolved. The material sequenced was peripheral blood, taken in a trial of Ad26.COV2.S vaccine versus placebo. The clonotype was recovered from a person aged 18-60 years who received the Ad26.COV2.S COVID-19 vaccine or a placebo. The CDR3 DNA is TGTGCCAGCAGCTTAAGAGGCAATGAGCAGTTCTTC. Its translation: CASSLRGNEQFF.